The 23 T cell receptor beta chains presented below share a single source sample, sequenced in a study of OX40 agonist ivuxolimab in advanced cancers. Sequencing was performed with immunoSEQ multiplex PCR; in TCRdb, only in-frame clones are kept and a portion is missing. The data show about 73,000 clones, 85% to 90% seen once. The starting material was CD4+ or CD8+ T cells sorted from blood, obtained in a trial of the OX40 agonist ivuxolimab. These receptors originate from an adult with an advanced solid tumor such as melanoma, head and neck, liver or kidney cancer.

This chain uses TRBV5-1 with TRBJ1-1; 8 bases are shared with TRBD1. Germline lookup yields CDR1 SGHRS and CDR2 YFSETQ. The trim removed 4 bases at V and 0 bases at J, leaving 5 bases unmatched. The CDR3 consists of 15 residues. The CDR3 sequence: CASSDRDRLNTEAFF. CDR3 sequence (DNA): TGCGCCAGCAGCGACCGGGACAGGTTGAACACTGAAGCTTTCTTT.

The rearrangement uses TRBV5-1 and TRBJ1-1; D remains unclear. Trimming left V 5 bases short and J 1 base short, with 12 bases between. The germline CDR1 and CDR2 sequences are SGHRS and YFSETQ. The length of the CDR3 is 14 residues. The CDR3, as DNA: TGCGCCAGCAGTTCCGCTTTGGGGAACACTGAAGCTTTCTTT. This gives the protein CASSSALGNTEAFF.

This chain uses TRBV6-1 with TRBJ1-2; D is possibly TRBD1 (5 bases). CDR1 is MNHNS and CDR2 is SASEGT in the germline V gene. The CDR3 consists of 13 residues. Deletions cut 5 bases from V and 11 bases from J, with 18 bases between. The CDR3 reads CASSYSPDEGYTF. The DNA of the CDR3 is TGTGCCAGCAGTTATTCCCCGGATGAGGGGTACACCTTC.

J is TRBJ2-7 and V is TRBV5-4; 7 bases are shared with TRBD1. Unmatched junction bases numbered 7, after V lost 1 base and J lost 6 bases. The CDR3 is made up of 14 amino acids. Germline assignment: CDR1 SGHNT and CDR2 YYREEE (reference sequence). CDR3 in amino acids: CASSLRTGEAEQYF. Here the CDR3 DNA reads TGTGCCAGCAGCTTGCGTACAGGGGAAGCCGAGCAGTACTTC.

The rearrangement uses TRBV30 and TRBJ2-1; 8 bases fit TRBD2. CDR1 is GTSNPN, CDR2 SVGIG, per germline (reference sequence). The CDR3 is made up of 14 amino acids. V lost 0 bases, J lost 8 bases, and 6 bases stayed unmatched. CDR3 coding DNA: TGTGCCTGGAGTGTGGCGGGAGGACCGTATGAGCAGTTCTTC. This encodes CAWSVAGGPYEQFF.

This sequence joins TRBV30 and TRBJ1-5; no reliable D call. V dropped 0 bases and J dropped 6 bases, with 9 bases sitting between them. This CDR3 has 13 residues. Germline V gene sequence: CDR1 GTSNPN, CDR2 SVGIG (reference sequence). CDR3 in amino acids: CAWSVSGIQPQHF. In DNA, the CDR3 is TGTGCCTGGAGTGTAAGTGGAATTCAGCCCCAGCATTTT. Drawing the rest from reference TRBV30 and TRBJ1-5, the complete variable domain is SQTIHQWPATLVQPVGSPLSLECTVEGTSNPNLYWYRQAAGRGLQLLFYSVGIGQISSEVPQNLSASRPQDRQFILSSKKLLLSDSGFYLCAWSVSGIQPQHFGDGTRLSIL.

The chain joins TRBV11-3 to TRBJ2-2; a weak D match, TRBD2 (6 bases). The V end was cut by 6 bases, the J end by 0 bases, with 8 bases between. This CDR3 has 14 residues. Germline CDR1 and CDR2: SGHNT and YENEEA. CDR3 sequence: CASRGGANTGELFF. CDR3 DNA sequence: TGTGCCAGCAGGGGAGGTGCGAACACCGGGGAGCTGTTTTTT.

The chain is built from TRBV4-1 and TRBJ1-1; TRBD1 matches at 11 bases. V lost 0 bases to trimming and J lost 4 bases; unmatched junction nucleotides: 10. The CDR3 is made up of 18 amino acids. CDR1 and CDR2 from the germline V gene are MGHRA and YSYEKL. The CDR3 coding sequence is TGCGCCAGCAGCCAAGATTTCGGGACAGGGGGATCGGTCACTGAAGCTTTCTTT. Translation: CASSQDFGTGGSVTEAFF.

V and J are TRBV4-1 and TRBJ1-5, with unresolved D. This CDR3 comprises 14 residues. Between the trimmed V and J ends, which lost 2 bases and 0 bases, there was a span of 5 bases. CDR1 and CDR2 from the germline V gene are MGHRA and YSYEKL. CDR3 amino acids: CASSQFSSNQPQHF. CDR3 sequence (DNA): TGCGCCAGCAGCCAATTTAGTAGCAATCAGCCCCAGCATTTT.

The J gene is TRBJ2-3, the V gene TRBV30, with 8 bases aligning to TRBD2. Losses at the gene ends were 0 bases for V and 3 bases for J; bases not matched to a gene: 2. The CDR3 is made up of 14 amino acids. The germline CDR1 and CDR2 sequences are GTSNPN and SVGIG (reference sequence). The CDR3 bases are TGTGCCTGGAGTGTCCCGGGGGGGACAGATACGCAGTATTTT. This codes for CAWSVPGGTDTQYF. Together with reference TRBV30 and TRBJ2-3, the CDR3 gives the full variable domain: SQTIHQWPATLVQPVGSPLSLECTVEGTSNPNLYWYRQAAGRGLQLLFYSVGIGQISSEVPQNLSASRPQDRQFILSSKKLLLSDSGFYLCAWSVPGGTDTQYFGPGTRLTVL.

This chain joins TRBV29-1 and TRBJ1-3; D possibly corresponds to TRBD1 (5 bases). The CDR3 covers 17 residues. Germline CDR1 reads SQVTM; CDR2 reads ANQGSEA. Trimming removed 0 bases from V and 0 bases from J, with 15 bases in between. The CDR3 DNA sequence: TGCAGCGTTGAAGACTCGACAGCATCCTTCTCTGGAAACACCATATATTTT. Its translation: CSVEDSTASFSGNTIYF.

The chain carries TRBV5-1 and TRBJ1-2; D is possibly TRBD1 (5 bases). Germline loops: CDR1 SGHRS, CDR2 YFSETQ. The length of the CDR3 is 15 residues. V dropped 0 bases and J dropped 1 base, with 10 bases sitting between them. The CDR3 region is CASSLVGTDNYGYTF. Written as DNA, the CDR3 is TGCGCCAGCAGCTTGGTAGGGACCGATAACTATGGCTACACCTTC.

The gene calls are TRBV19 and TRBJ2-1; D is possibly TRBD2 (5 bases). V lost 8 bases and J 7 bases, leaving 21 bases between the germline ends. Germline V lookup: CDR1 LNHDA, CDR2 SQIVND (reference sequence). This CDR3 contains 15 residues. The CDR3 protein is CASQWFANGENEQFF. CDR3 bases: TGTGCCAGTCAGTGGTTCGCTAACGGGGAGAATGAGCAGTTCTTC. Combining the CDR3 with reference TRBV19 and TRBJ2-1 gives the whole variable domain DGGITQSPKYLFRKEGQNVTLSCEQNLNHDAMYWYRQDPGQGLRLIYYSQIVNDFQKGDIAEGYSVSREKKESFPLTVTSAQKNPTAFYLCASQWFANGENEQFFGPGTRLTVL.

This sequence joins TRBV5-4 and TRBJ1-2; the D is unclear. The CDR3 totals 14 residues. Germline CDR1 is SGHNT and CDR2 is YYREEE (reference sequence). V lost 1 base and J lost 7, with 14 bases in between. Here the CDR3 DNA reads TGTGCCAGCAGCTTGAATCCGGTTCAGAGTGGCTACACCTTC. It encodes CASSLNPVQSGYTF.

The rearrangement uses TRBV12-5 and TRBJ1-1; TRBD1 is a possible D gene (5 bases). This CDR3 is built from 17 residues. V was clipped by 3 bases and J by 2 bases, with 19 bases between them. The germline gives CDR1 LGHNT, CDR2 FRNRAP. The CDR3: CASGFPTRGVPNTEAFF. The CDR3 DNA is TGTGCTAGTGGTTTCCCGACTCGAGGGGTCCCAAACACTGAAGCTTTCTTT.

The CDR3 DNA reads as TGTGCCAGCAGTTTAAGCCCCTTGGGGACCCAGTACTTC. Protein: CASSLSPLGTQYF. The gene calls are TRBV27 and TRBJ2-5; D not certain. CDR3 length: 13 residues. Trimming pared 2 bases from V and 7 bases from J, leaving 11 bases between. Looked up from germline, CDR1 is MNHEY and CDR2 is SMNVEV (reference sequence).

The chain has TRBV7-9 and TRBJ2-5; TRBD2 matches 13 bases. The CDR3 covers 15 residues. Germline lookup yields CDR1 SEHNR and CDR2 FQNEAQ (reference sequence). Germline trimming cut 5 bases from V and 4 bases from J; bases unmatched to any gene: 4. CDR3 nucleotide sequence: TGTGCCAGCAGCCGGACTAGCGGGAGAGGAGAGACCCAGTACTTC. Amino acids: CASSRTSGRGETQYF.

V and J are TRBV7-6 and TRBJ2-7, with TRBD2 matching 9 bases. With V trimmed by 1 base and J by 6 bases, 4 bases remained unmatched. Germline CDR1 and CDR2: SGHVS and FNYEAQ. This CDR3 has 14 amino acids. In DNA, the CDR3 is TGTGCCAGCAGCTTAGTTAGCGGGAGTGGCGAGCAGTACTTC. Amino acid sequence: CASSLVSGSGEQYF.

The gene calls are TRBV7-8 and TRBJ2-7; D is tentatively TRBD1 or TRBD2 (5 bases each). This CDR3 spans 14 amino acids. The germline V gene has CDR1 SGHVS and CDR2 FQNEAQ. V was clipped by 6 bases and J by 2 bases, with 14 bases between them. CDR3 nucleotide sequence: TGTGCCAGCAGACTCGGGACGGGTACCTACGAGCAGTACTTC. Protein sequence: CASRLGTGTYEQYF.

The chain uses TRBV2 and TRBJ1-2; possible D gene TRBD1, 5 bases. The CDR3 extends over 13 amino acids. Germline CDR1 is SNHLY and CDR2 is FYNNEI. V shed 3 bases and J shed 7 bases, with 12 bases lying between them. The CDR3 DNA sequence: TGTGCCAGCAGTGACTGGGGGGAGGGTGGCTACACCTTC. It yields the protein CASSDWGEGGYTF.

The chain couples TRBV25-1 to TRBJ1-2, with unresolved D. Germline lookup yields CDR1 MGHDK and CDR2 SYGVNS. V shed 4 bases and J shed 8 bases, with 8 bases lying between them. The CDR3 totals 11 residues. In DNA form, the CDR3 reads TGTGCCAGCAGTGCCATTATGGGCTACACCTTC. Its translation is CASSAIMGYTF.

The chain has TRBV18 and TRBJ1-2; possible D gene TRBD1, 6 bases. Germline CDR1 reads KGHSH; CDR2 reads LQKENI. The CDR3 loop spans 13 amino acids. V lost 4 bases and J lost 8, with 14 bases in between. The DNA for the CDR3 is TGTGCCAGCTCACGATTGGGGGCGGAAGGCTACACCTTC. This codes for CASSRLGAEGYTF.

This chain links TRBV5-1 with TRBJ1-2; D unresolved. The V gene's germline CDR1 is SGHRS and CDR2 YFSETQ. Trimming removed 0 bases from V and 0 bases from J, with 12 bases in between. This CDR3 spans 16 amino acids. The CDR3 nucleotides are TGCGCCAGCAGCTTGGGACACTCAATCCCTAACTATGGCTACACCTTC. Protein sequence: CASSLGHSIPNYGYTF.